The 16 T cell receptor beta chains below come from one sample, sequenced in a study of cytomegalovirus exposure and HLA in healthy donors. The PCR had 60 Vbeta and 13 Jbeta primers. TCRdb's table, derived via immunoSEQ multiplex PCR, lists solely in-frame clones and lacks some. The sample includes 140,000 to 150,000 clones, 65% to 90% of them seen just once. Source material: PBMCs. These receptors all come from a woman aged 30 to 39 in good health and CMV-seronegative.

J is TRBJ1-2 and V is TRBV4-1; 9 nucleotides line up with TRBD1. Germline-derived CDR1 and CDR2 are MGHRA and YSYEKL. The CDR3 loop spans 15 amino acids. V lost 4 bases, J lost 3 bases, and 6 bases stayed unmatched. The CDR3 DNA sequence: TGCGCCAGCAGCCCGCACAGGGGGCGCGACTATGGCTACACCTTC. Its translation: CASSPHRGRDYGYTF.

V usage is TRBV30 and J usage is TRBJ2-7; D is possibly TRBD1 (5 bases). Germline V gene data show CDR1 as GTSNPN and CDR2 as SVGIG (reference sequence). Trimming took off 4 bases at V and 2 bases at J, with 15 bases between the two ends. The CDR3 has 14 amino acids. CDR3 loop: CAWTRITGAYEQYF. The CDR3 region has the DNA TGTGCCTGGACTCGTATAACAGGAGCCTACGAGCAGTACTTC. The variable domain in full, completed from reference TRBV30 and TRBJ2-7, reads SQTIHQWPATLVQPVGSPLSLECTVEGTSNPNLYWYRQAAGRGLQLLFYSVGIGQISSEVPQNLSASRPQDRQFILSSKKLLLSDSGFYLCAWTRITGAYEQYFGPGTRLTVT.

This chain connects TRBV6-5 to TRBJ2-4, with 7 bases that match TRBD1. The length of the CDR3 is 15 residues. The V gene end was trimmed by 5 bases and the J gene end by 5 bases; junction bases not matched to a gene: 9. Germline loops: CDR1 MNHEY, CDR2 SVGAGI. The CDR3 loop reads CASSLDRVGQNIQYF. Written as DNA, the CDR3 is TGTGCCAGCAGTCTAGACAGGGTTGGACAAAACATTCAGTACTTC.

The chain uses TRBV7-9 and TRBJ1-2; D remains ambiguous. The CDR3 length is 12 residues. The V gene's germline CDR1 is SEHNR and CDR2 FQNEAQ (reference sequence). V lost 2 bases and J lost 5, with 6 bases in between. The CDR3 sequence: CASSLSRYGYTF. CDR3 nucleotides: TGTGCCAGCAGCTTATCGCGGTATGGCTACACCTTC.

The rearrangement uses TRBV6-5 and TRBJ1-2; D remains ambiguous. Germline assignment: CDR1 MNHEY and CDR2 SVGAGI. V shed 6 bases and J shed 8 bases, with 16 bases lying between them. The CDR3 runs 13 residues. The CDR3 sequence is CASSRFPPGGYTF. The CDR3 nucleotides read TGTGCCAGCAGCAGGTTCCCTCCCGGCGGCTACACCTTC.

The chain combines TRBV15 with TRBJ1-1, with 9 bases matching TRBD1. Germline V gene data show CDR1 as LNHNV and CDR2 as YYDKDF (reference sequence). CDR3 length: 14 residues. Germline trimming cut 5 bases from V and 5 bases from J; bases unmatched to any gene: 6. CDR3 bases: TGTGCCACCAGCCGGGACAGGGTCTGGACTGAAGCTTTCTTT. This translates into CATSRDRVWTEAFF.

In DNA form, the CDR3 reads TGTGCCAGCAGTGAGTGGCGGGGGGGCAATGAGCAGTTCTTC. Protein sequence: CASSEWRGGNEQFF. The chain has TRBV2 and TRBJ2-1, with 9 bases matching TRBD2. Per germline, CDR1 SNHLY and CDR2 FYNNEI. V was pared by 3 bases and J by 6 bases, with 3 bases of the junction left unmatched. This CDR3 spans 14 amino acids. The full variable domain, in which reference TRBV2 and TRBJ2-1 provide the parts outside the CDR3, is EPEVTQTPSHQVTQMGQEVILRCVPISNHLYFYWYRQILGQKVEFLVSFYNNEISEKSEIFDDQFSVERPDGSNFTLKIRSTKLEDSAMYFCASSEWRGGNEQFFGPGTRLTVL.

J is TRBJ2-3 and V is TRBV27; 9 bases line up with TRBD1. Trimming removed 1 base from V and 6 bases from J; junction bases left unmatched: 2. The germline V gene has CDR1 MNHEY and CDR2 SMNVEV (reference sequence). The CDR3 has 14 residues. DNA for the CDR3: TGTGCCAGCAGTTTATTAGACAGGGGGGATACGCAGTATTTT. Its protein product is CASSLLDRGDTQYF.

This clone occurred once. The CDR3 is CASSLGPGGGGPTNEKLFF. The CDR3 coding sequence is TGCGCCAGCAGCTTGGGGCCGGGAGGGGGAGGACCAACTAATGAAAAACTGTTTTTT. The V call is TRBV5-1, the J call TRBJ1-4, with a tentative D call TRBD1 (6 bases). Germline CDR1 and CDR2: SGHRS and YFSETQ. The CDR3 extends over 19 amino acids. V lost 0 bases and J lost 0, with 18 bases in between. Complete variable domain (other parts from reference TRBV5-1 and TRBJ1-4): KAGVTQTPRYLIKTRGQQVTLSCSPISGHRSVSWYQQTPGQGLQFLFEYFSETQRNKGNFPGRFSGRQFSNSRSEMNVSTLELGDSALYLCASSLGPGGGGPTNEKLFFGSGTQLSVL.

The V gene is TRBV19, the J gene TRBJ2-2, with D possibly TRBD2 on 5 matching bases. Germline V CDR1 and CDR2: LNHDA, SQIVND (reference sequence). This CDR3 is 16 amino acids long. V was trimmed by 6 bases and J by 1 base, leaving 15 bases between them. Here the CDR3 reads CASRDPGFLNTGELFF. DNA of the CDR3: TGTGCCAGTAGGGATCCGGGATTCTTGAACACCGGGGAGCTGTTTTTT.

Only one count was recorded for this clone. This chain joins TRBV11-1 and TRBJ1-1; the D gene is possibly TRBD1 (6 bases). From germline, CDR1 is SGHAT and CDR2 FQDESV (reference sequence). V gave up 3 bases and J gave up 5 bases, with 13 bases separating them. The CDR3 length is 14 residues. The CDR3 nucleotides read TGTGCCAGCAGCTTGTGGGGGCGCGAAACTGAAGCTTTCTTT. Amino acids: CASSLWGRETEAFF.

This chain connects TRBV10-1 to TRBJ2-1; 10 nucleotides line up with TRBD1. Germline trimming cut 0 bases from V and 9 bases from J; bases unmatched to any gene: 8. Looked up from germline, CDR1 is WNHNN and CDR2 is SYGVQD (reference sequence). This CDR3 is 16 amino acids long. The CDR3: CASSESGTGDEGEQFF. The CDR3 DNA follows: TGCGCCAGCAGTGAGTCCGGGACAGGGGATGAGGGTGAGCAGTTCTTC.

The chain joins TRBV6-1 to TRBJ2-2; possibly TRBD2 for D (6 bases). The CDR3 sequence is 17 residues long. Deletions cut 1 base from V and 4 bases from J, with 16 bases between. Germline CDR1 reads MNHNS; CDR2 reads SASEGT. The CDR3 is CASSEVGVGGGTGELFF. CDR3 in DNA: TGTGCCAGCAGTGAAGTCGGAGTCGGGGGAGGCACCGGGGAGCTGTTTTTT.

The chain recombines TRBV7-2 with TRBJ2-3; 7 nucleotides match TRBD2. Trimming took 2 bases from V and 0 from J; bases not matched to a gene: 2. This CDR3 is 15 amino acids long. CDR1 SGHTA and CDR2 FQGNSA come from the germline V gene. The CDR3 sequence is CASSLSGTSTDTQYF. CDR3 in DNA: TGTGCCAGCAGCTTAAGCGGGACTAGCACAGATACGCAGTATTTT.

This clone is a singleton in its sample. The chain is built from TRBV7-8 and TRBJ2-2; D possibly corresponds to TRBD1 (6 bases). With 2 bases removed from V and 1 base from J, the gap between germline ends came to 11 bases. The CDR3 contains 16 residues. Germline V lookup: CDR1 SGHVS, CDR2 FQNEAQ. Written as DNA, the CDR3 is TGTGCCAGCAGCTTATTCAGCAGGGGGAACACCGGGGAGCTGTTTTTT. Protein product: CASSLFSRGNTGELFF.

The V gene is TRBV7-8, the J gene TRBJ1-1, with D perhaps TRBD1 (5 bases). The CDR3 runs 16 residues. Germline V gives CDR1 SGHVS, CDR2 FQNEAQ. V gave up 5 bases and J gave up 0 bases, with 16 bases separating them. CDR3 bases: TGTGCCAGCAGCCCCCGGGCACGGACAATGAACACTGAAGCTTTCTTT. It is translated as CASSPRARTMNTEAFF.